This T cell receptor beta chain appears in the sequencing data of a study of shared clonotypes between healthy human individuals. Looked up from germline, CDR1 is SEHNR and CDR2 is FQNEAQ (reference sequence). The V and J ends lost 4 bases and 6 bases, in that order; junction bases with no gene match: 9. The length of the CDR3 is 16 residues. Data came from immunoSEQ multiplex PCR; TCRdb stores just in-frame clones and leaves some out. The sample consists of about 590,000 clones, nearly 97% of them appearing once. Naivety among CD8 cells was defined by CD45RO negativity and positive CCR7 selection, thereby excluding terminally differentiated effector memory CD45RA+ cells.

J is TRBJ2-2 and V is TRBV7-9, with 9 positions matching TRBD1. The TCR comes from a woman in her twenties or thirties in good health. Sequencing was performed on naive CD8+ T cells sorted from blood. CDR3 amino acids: CASSSNRDRVAGELFF. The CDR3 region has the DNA TGTGCCAGCAGCTCAAACCGGGACAGGGTAGCCGGGGAGCTGTTTTTT.